A selection of T cell receptor beta chains follows, all from one sample in a study of shared clonotypes between healthy human individuals. Sequencing used immunoSEQ multiplex PCR; TCRdb keeps in-frame clones, though not all of them. This sample has millions of clones, with over 85% found just once. Material: naive CD4+ T cells sorted from blood. The receptor source for this set is a man aged 18 to 29 in good health. The conserved cysteine and the conserved F or W are not part of the CDR3 here.

V,J,CDR3
TRBV7-2,TRBJ1-3,ASSLMGGNTIY
TRBV4-3,TRBJ2-3,ASSLGRGNLDTQY
TRBV7-8,TRBJ1-4,ASSSSGLSNEKLF
TRBV9,TRBJ1-1,ASSKQGSTEAF
TRBV7-2,TRBJ2-1,ASSSQGVGRGRLREQF
TRBV5-6,TRBJ2-7,ASSITDYEQY
TRBV7-7,TRBJ2-5,ASSLQVAGETQY
TRBV10-3,TRBJ2-1,AISGTGLAGDGEQF
TRBV29-1,TRBJ2-1,SVPGGGSNEQF
TRBV5-1,TRBJ2-5,ASSPQGMSLAQY
TRBV28,TRBJ1-5,ASDRGYNQPQH
TRBV30,TRBJ2-1,AWSGPGGRSNEQF
TRBV29-1,TRBJ2-7,SVGRGDDEQY
TRBV7-2,TRBJ2-2,ASRSMGTGELF
TRBV28,-,ASSGGNPYEQY
TRBV5-6,TRBJ2-7,ASSLAVQALYEQY
TRBV4-1,TRBJ2-7,ASSPRLADRREQY
TRBV6-1,TRBJ2-3,ASSVTADTQY
TRBV4-3,TRBJ2-2,ASSHPGIGELF
TRBV6-1,TRBJ2-1,ASSEEGGYYNEQF
TRBV5-4,TRBJ1-2,ASSFAWTRGANYGYT
TRBV9,TRBJ2-5,ASSVGVDSYQETQY
TRBV10-3,TRBJ2-5,AISELGLAVPYQETQY
TRBV30,TRBJ2-7,AWSHGAGGRYEQY
TRBV19,TRBJ2-5,ASSIGHRQETQY
TRBV6-6,TRBJ1-2,ASSPSTGSPYGYT
TRBV19,TRBJ2-7,ASRETGGSYEQY
TRBV7-6,TRBJ1-5,ASSSDTNQPQH
TRBV11-2,TRBJ2-2,ASSYRGSDTGELF
TRBV7-8,TRBJ2-5,ASSLGIQAQY
TRBV6-5,TRBJ1-1,ASSSPGSLNTEAF
TRBV5-4,TRBJ2-3,ASSAATGTDTQY
TRBV6-6,TRBJ1-4,ASSIRQSGEKLF
TRBV29-1,TRBJ1-2,SVTGLDYGYT
TRBV5-1,TRBJ2-6,ASSLGRVYSGANVLT
TRBV30,TRBJ2-5,AWTSGRTGETQY
TRBV2,TRBJ2-1,ASRETGTGTEQF
TRBV5-8,TRBJ2-2,ASSRGLAGRNTGELF
TRBV5-1,TRBJ1-1,ASSFSLGVAEAF
TRBV13,TRBJ2-3,ASTHRIFDVDTQY
TRBV5-1,TRBJ2-5,ASSRGLAETQY
TRBV10-3,TRBJ2-7,ATAGTDAILQGRH
TRBV4-3,TRBJ2-3,ASSQDLGGVKTDTQY
TRBV11-2,TRBJ2-7,ASSLGVVLGEQY